Following are 8 T cell receptor beta chains from one sample sequenced in a study of control samples from healthy donors and cancer patients (dated by TCRdb to 2018 to 2020). Library preparation was by the immunoSEQ multiplex PCR assay. TCRdb re-hosts the immuneACCESS table, in-frame sequences only. Its copies lack some clones; in the studies checked, an unresolved V gene accounts for under half of them, and the cause for the rest is not known. The table for this sample lists approximately 110,000 clones; 85% to 90% of them were counted only once. Jointly, the top ten make up 17% of the sample. Input material: blood. Every receptor here comes from a woman in her fifties or sixties in good health.

This chain connects TRBV2 to TRBJ2-4; the match to TRBD2 covers 8 bases. This CDR3 is 20 amino acids long. The germline CDR1 and CDR2 sequences are SNHLY and FYNNEI. The junction had 18 bases not matched to a gene; V was cut back by 2 bases and J by 3 bases. CDR3 coding DNA: TGTGCCAGCAGTGAACGATTAGCGGGGCTTTGGAGAAAAGACAAAAACATTCAGTACTTC. Translated, it gives CASSERLAGLWRKDKNIQYF.

The V call is TRBV19, the J call TRBJ2-1; no firm D call. The CDR3 contains 15 residues. Germline values: CDR1 LNHDA, CDR2 SQIVND (reference sequence). The V end lost 8 bases, the J end lost 0 bases, and 14 bases lay between the germline ends. The CDR3 bases are TGTGCCAGTGGTCTAAGGTCGAGCTCCTACAATGAGCAGTTCTTC. It specifies CASGLRSSSYNEQFF.

This clone was counted many times. The chain recombines TRBV11-2 with TRBJ2-7; 7 bases fit TRBD2. Germline V gene data show CDR1 as SGHAT and CDR2 as FQNNGV. This CDR3 has 17 amino acids. After removal of 2 bases from V and 4 bases from J, the junction contained 14 bases not matched to a gene. The CDR3 is CASSLKGQGGALYEQYF. In DNA form, the CDR3 reads TGTGCCAGCAGCTTAAAAGGGCAGGGAGGGGCGTTGTACGAGCAGTACTTC.

The chain combines TRBV6-5 with TRBJ2-7, with 7 nucleotides matching TRBD1. After removal of 7 bases from V and 5 bases from J, the junction contained 11 bases not matched to a gene. The CDR3 spans 14 residues. Germline CDR1 MNHEY, CDR2 SVGAGI. CDR3 DNA: TGTGCCAGCAACCCATCAAGGGGGCTCCACGAGCAGTACTTC. Translation gives CASNPSRGLHEQYF.

This chain links TRBV19 with TRBJ1-1; D not certain. Trimming shortened V by 1 base and J by 2 bases, and 8 bases separated the two germline ends. The germline CDR1 and CDR2 sequences are LNHDA and SQIVND (reference sequence). The CDR3 has 14 amino acids. This chain's CDR3 is CASSIGSGNTEAFF. CDR3 in DNA: TGTGCCAGTAGTATAGGTAGCGGCAACACTGAAGCTTTCTTT.

In regard to this clone: Other DNA sequences from this sample encode an identical CDR3 as well. This sequence joins TRBV9 and TRBJ1-1; D not certain. Trimming left V 0 bases short and J 1 base short, with 4 bases between. Per germline, CDR1 SGDLS and CDR2 YYNGEE. The CDR3 contains 13 residues. CDR3 DNA sequence: TGTGCCAGCAGCGTAGGTCCGAACACTGAAGCTTTCTTT. It specifies CASSVGPNTEAFF.

The chain uses TRBV7-2 and TRBJ2-3; D is possibly TRBD1 (6 bases). CDR1 SGHTA and CDR2 FQGNSA come from the germline V gene. This CDR3 is built from 17 residues. With 5 bases removed from V and 2 bases from J, the gap between germline ends came to 20 bases. CDR3 sequence reads: CASSRPVQGLFTDTQYF. The CDR3 nucleotides are TGTGCCAGCAGCCGCCCGGTCCAGGGGCTCTTCACAGATACGCAGTATTTT. The full variable domain, with the rest looked up from reference TRBV7-2 and TRBJ2-3, is GAGVSQSPSNKVTEKGKDVELRCDPISGHTALYWYRQSLGQGLEFLIYFQGNSAPDKSGLPSDRFSAERTGGSVSTLTIQRTQQEDSAVYLCASSRPVQGLFTDTQYFGPGTRLTVL.

This clone was counted once. DNA of the CDR3: TGTGCCAGCAGCTCAACGAGGCCACCCTACAATGAGCAGTTCTTC. It specifies CASSSTRPPYNEQFF. This rearrangement joins TRBV7-9 to TRBJ2-1; D unresolved. Germline V gene sequence: CDR1 SEHNR, CDR2 FQNEAQ (reference sequence). CDR3 length: 15 residues. Trimming removed 4 bases from V and 2 bases from J, with 12 bases in between. Full variable domain (rest looked up from reference TRBV7-9 and TRBJ2-1): DTGVSQNPRHKITKRGQNVTFRCDPISEHNRLYWYRQTLGQGPEFLTYFQNEAQLEKSRLLSDRFSAERPKGSFSTLEIQRTEQGDSAMYLCASSSTRPPYNEQFFGPGTRLTVL.